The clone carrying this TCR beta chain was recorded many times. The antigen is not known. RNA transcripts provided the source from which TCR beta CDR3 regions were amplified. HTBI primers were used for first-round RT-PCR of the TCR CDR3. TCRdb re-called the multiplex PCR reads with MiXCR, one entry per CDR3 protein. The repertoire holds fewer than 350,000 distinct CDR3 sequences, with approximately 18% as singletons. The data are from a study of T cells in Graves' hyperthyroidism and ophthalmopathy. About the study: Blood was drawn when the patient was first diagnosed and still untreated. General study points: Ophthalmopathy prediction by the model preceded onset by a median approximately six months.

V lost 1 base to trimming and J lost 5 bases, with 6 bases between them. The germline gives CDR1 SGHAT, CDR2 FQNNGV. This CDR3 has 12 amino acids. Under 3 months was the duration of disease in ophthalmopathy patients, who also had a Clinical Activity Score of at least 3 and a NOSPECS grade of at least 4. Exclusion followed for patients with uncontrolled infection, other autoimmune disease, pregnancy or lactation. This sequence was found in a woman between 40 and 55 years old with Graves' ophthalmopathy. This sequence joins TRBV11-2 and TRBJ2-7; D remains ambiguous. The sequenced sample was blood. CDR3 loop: CASSLALDEQYF. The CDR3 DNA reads TGTGCCAGCAGCTTAGCCTTGGACGAGCAGTACTTC.